This T cell receptor beta chain emerged from a study of PD-1 blockade in classical Hodgkin lymphoma. Study-wide findings and caveats: The drivers behind the repertoire differences, possibly disease activity or prior therapy, remain undefined. A reduction in baseline TCR diversity was reportedly seen in newly diagnosed patients relative to healthy donors.

Sequencing was performed with immunoSEQ multiplex PCR; in TCRdb, only in-frame clones are kept and a portion is missing. The sample yields roughly 3,400 clones, less than 90% seen once. This clone was found once. Its specificity is unknown. Time point here: newly diagnosed, previously untreated cHL patient sample. Researchers used magnetic negative selection to pull out pure CD4+ T cells from thawed PBMCs. Comparators were PBMCs taken from newly diagnosed, untreated classical Hodgkin lymphoma. The germline gives CDR1 SNHLY, CDR2 FYNNEI. CDR3 size: 14 residues. The ends lost 6 bases at V and 6 bases at J; junction bases unmatched: 8.

This receptor was obtained from a human donor with classical Hodgkin lymphoma. Sample: CD4+ T cells from blood. This chain joins TRBV2 and TRBJ1-2, with 9 nucleotides matching TRBD1. Here the CDR3 reads CASRDRDRADGYTF. The CDR3, as DNA: TGTGCCAGCAGGGACCGGGACAGGGCAGATGGCTACACCTTC.